This record looks at one T cell receptor (beta chain) sequence and its context. Trimming shortened V by 4 bases and J by 5 bases, and 20 bases separated the two germline ends. Germline lookup yields CDR1 MNHEY and CDR2 SMNVEV (reference sequence). The CDR3 extends over 16 amino acids. In the study's own analysis: Reference gene primers were amplified, and this amplification served to estimate nucleated cell counts. Repertoires were generated with immunoSEQ multiplex PCR, while TCRdb's copy carries only in-frame clones and drops some. The V and J calls and the clone size are those of that table, but D and trimming were determined from the DNA. This table holds about 190,000 clones, around 80% found once. The sample is drawn from a study of blood T cell repertoires in COVID-19. The wider study: Samples of COVID-19 (acute and convalescent) were obtained from the United States, Italy and Spain. PBMCs, B-cell-depleted T cells, or T cells were the source of the cDNA or gDNA that made up the material.

This receptor was taken from a woman aged 80 or older with active or convalescent COVID-19. This rearrangement joins TRBV27 to TRBJ1-1, with a possible D match to TRBD1 (6 bases). Sequenced material: peripheral blood. DNA for the CDR3: TGTGCCAGCAGTTCCCTCCTGACAGGAGGAGGAACTGAAGCTTTCTTT. This sequence encodes CASSSLLTGGGTEAFF.